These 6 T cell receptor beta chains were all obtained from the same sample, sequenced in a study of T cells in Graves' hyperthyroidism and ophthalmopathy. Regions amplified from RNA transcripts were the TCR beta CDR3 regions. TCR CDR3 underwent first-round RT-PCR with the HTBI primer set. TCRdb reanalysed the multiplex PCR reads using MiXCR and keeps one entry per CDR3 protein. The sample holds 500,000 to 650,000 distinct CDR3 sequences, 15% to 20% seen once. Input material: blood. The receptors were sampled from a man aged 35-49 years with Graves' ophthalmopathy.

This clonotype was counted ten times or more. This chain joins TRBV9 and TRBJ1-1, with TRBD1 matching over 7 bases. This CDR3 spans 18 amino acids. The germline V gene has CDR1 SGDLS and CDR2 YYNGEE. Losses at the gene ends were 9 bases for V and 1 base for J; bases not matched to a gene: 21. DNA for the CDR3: TGTGCCATCCTGGATAAGGGACAGTCAGGATCAGCGAACACTGAAGCTTTCTTT. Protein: CAILDKGQSGSANTEAFF.

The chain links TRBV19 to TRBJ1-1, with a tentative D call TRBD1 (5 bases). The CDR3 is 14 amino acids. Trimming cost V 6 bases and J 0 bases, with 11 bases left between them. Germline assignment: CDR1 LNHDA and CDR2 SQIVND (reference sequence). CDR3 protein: CASRYRNLNTEAFF. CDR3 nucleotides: TGTGCCAGTAGATACAGGAATTTGAACACTGAAGCTTTCTTT.

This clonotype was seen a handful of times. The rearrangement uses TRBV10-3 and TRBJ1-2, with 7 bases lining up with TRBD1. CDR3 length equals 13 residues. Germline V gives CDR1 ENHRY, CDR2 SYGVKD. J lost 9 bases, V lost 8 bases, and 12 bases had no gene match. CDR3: CAIEGQSPDSYTF. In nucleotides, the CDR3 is TGTGCCATCGAGGGACAGTCCCCCGACAGCTACACCTTC.

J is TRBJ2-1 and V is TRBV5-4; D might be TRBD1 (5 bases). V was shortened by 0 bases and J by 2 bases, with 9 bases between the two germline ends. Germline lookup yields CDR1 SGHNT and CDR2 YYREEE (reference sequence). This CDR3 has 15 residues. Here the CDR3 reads CASSLGWGTYNEQFF. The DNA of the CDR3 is TGTGCCAGCAGCTTGGGGTGGGGCACCTACAATGAGCAGTTCTTC.

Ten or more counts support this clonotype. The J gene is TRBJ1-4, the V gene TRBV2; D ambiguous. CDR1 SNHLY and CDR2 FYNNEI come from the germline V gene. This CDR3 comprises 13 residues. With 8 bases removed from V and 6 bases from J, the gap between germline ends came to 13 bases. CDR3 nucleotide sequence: TGTGCCAGCGTGACTCGACGAGATGAAAAACTGTTTTTT. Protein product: CASVTRRDEKLFF.

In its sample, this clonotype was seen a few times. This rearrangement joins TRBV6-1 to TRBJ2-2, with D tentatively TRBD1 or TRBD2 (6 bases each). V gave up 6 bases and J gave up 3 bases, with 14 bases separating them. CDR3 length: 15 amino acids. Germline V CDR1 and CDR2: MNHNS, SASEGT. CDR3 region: CASRGGNVDTGELFF. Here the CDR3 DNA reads TGTGCCAGCAGAGGGGGGAATGTCGACACCGGGGAGCTGTTTTTT.